This T cell receptor (beta chain) stems from a study of cytomegalovirus exposure and HLA in healthy donors. Findings of the study overall: Trimming of TCR beta V- and J-genes showed a link, identified in a later analysis, to a missense DCLRE1C variant. The sole available immune exposure information was CMV serostatus.

Regarding this clone: What it binds is unknown.

The germline V gene encodes CDR1 SGHRS and CDR2 YFSETQ. Trimming cost V 6 bases and J 6 bases; bases outside gene matches: 17. The CDR3 spans 16 residues. Both 60 Vbeta primers and 13 Jbeta primers went into the PCR. Repertoires were generated with immunoSEQ multiplex PCR, while TCRdb's copy carries only in-frame clones and drops some. The sample lists approximately 120,000 clones; roughly 78% were seen once. Sequencing was performed on PBMCs. The clonotype originates from a man under 40 in good health and CMV-seropositive. The rearrangement joins TRBV5-1 to TRBJ1-1; 7 bases align to TRBD1. The chain's CDR3 is CASNRHGDQGDPEAFF. In DNA form, the CDR3 reads TGCGCCAGCAATAGACATGGAGATCAGGGGGACCCTGAAGCTTTCTTT.